This passage covers 9 T cell receptor beta chains from one sample sequenced in a study of T cell changes during pregnancy in multiple sclerosis. Using immunoSEQ multiplex PCR, the repertoire was profiled, and TCRdb retains in-frame clones only, with some absent. The sample consists of tens of thousands of clones, 80% to 95% of them appearing once. Sequencing was performed on peripheral blood, taken in the first trimester of pregnancy. All receptors derive from a female donor with multiple sclerosis, enrolled in a pregnancy study.

In its sample, this clone was seen once. The chain carries TRBV7-3 and TRBJ1-2, with a tentative D call TRBD1 (6 bases). CDR1 is SGHTA and CDR2 is FQGTGA in the germline V gene. Trimming left V 5 bases short and J 1 base short, with 14 bases between. The CDR3 runs 15 residues. As DNA, the CDR3 is TGTGCCAGCAGCCCCTCAGGGGATCGTAACTATGGCTACACCTTC. As protein: CASSPSGDRNYGYTF.

Only one count was recorded for this clone. This sequence joins TRBV6-5 and TRBJ2-1; D might be TRBD1 (5 bases). Germline CDR1 and CDR2: MNHEY and SVGAGI. Trimming took 2 bases from V and 0 from J, leaving 11 bases between them. This CDR3 contains 16 residues. CDR3 DNA sequence: TGTGCCAGCAGTTACCCACAGGTGACCTCCTACAATGAGCAGTTCTTC. Amino acid sequence: CASSYPQVTSYNEQFF.

CDR3 amino acids: CASSRTSGAGETQYF. Written as DNA, the CDR3 is TGTGCCAGCAGTCGGACTAGCGGAGCCGGAGAGACCCAGTACTTC. This chain uses TRBV2 with TRBJ2-5; 10 bases line up with TRBD2. V was pared by 5 bases and J by 4 bases, with 7 bases of the junction left unmatched. Germline CDR1 reads SNHLY; CDR2 reads FYNNEI. The CDR3 is 15 residues long.

The chain links TRBV6-5 to TRBJ2-5; possible D gene TRBD1, 7 bases. The CDR3 consists of 15 residues. Germline V gene data show CDR1 as MNHEY and CDR2 as SVGAGI. The V end was cut by 2 bases, the J end by 2 bases, with 12 bases between. The DNA for the CDR3 is TGTGCCAGCAGTTACGGCAGGGGGGAGCAAGAGACCCAGTACTTC. Its protein is CASSYGRGEQETQYF.

The genes are TRBV19 and TRBJ1-1; D gene ambiguous. Between the trimmed V and J ends, which lost 3 bases and 2 bases, there was a span of 7 bases. CDR1 is LNHDA and CDR2 is SQIVND in the germline V gene (reference sequence). CDR3 length: 13 amino acids. The CDR3 spells CASSISANTEAFF. As DNA, the CDR3 is TGTGCCAGTAGTATTAGTGCTAACACTGAAGCTTTCTTT.

The chain's CDR3 is CASRMSVGENQPQHF. In nucleotides, the CDR3 is TGCGCCAGCAGGATGTCTGTGGGAGAGAATCAGCCCCAGCATTTT. The rearrangement links TRBV5-1 to TRBJ1-5; D ambiguous. The CDR3 contains 15 residues. Germline assignment: CDR1 SGHRS and CDR2 YFSETQ. Between the trimmed V and J ends, which lost 5 bases and 4 bases, there was a span of 16 bases.

This clone was detected a few times. The chain carries TRBV2 and TRBJ1-6; D is unresolved. This CDR3 comprises 13 residues. V dropped 11 bases and J dropped 7 bases, with 15 bases sitting between them. Germline V lookup: CDR1 SNHLY, CDR2 FYNNEI. CDR3 sequence: CAGRPSPNSPLHF. The CDR3 DNA follows: TGTGCCGGCCGACCTAGCCCGAATTCACCCCTCCACTTT.

The J gene is TRBJ1-4, the V gene TRBV6-5, with TRBD1 as a possible D gene (6 bases). The CDR3 extends over 14 amino acids. Germline V CDR1 and CDR2: MNHEY, SVGAGI. Trimming removed 10 bases at V and 7 bases at J, with 19 bases between. The CDR3 nucleotides are TGTGCCACTGAAGACAGGATGAGGGGTGAAAAACTGTTTTTT. This gives the protein CATEDRMRGEKLFF.

The J gene is TRBJ1-2, the V gene TRBV10-3; D uncertain. This CDR3 region has 15 residues. Germline V CDR1 and CDR2: ENHRY, SYGVKD. V was shortened by 1 base and J by 0 bases, with 9 bases between the two germline ends. The CDR3 sequence: CAISEWQSANYGYTF. CDR3 sequence (DNA): TGTGCCATCAGTGAGTGGCAGTCAGCTAACTATGGCTACACCTTC.